This TCR beta chain derives from a study of OX40 agonist ivuxolimab in advanced cancers. Clones were sequenced by immunoSEQ multiplex PCR, and TCRdb holds only the in-frame ones, with some missing. This sample has approximately 60,000 clones, with about four fifths found just once. Looked up from germline, CDR1 is ENHRY and CDR2 is SYGVKD. The CDR3 has 16 amino acids. The ends lost 2 bases at V and 3 bases at J; junction bases unmatched: 3. Autoimmune disease history or systemic immunosuppression led to patients being barred. The input for sequencing was CD4+ or CD8+ T cells sorted from blood, taken in a trial of the OX40 agonist ivuxolimab. The TCR comes from an adult with an advanced solid tumor such as melanoma, head and neck, liver or kidney cancer. The rearrangement joins TRBV10-3 to TRBJ1-3; 11 bases are shared with TRBD1. The CDR3 nucleotides read TGTGCCATCAGTGAGGGACAGGGGGCTGGTGGAAACACCATATATTTT. Translated: CAISEGQGAGGNTIYF.